This T cell receptor (beta chain) was sequenced during a study of T cells after yellow fever vaccination (dated 2019 in TCRdb). For the study in its entirety: Memory subsets (EM, EMRA, CM and Tscm) were sorted on a BD FACS Aria III using CD3, CD45RA, CCR7 and CD95 staining. The SMART-Seq v4 Ultra Low Input RNA kit was used to prepare libraries from fractions with low cell numbers. Bulk TCR alpha and beta repertoires were sequenced longitudinally to track T-cell clones before and after primary and booster YFV17D yellow fever vaccination. Two healthy male donors, one aged 18 to 30 and one aged 30 to 40 years, were included in the cohort. Blood was drawn at multiple timepoints before and after primary and secondary immunization, with bulk PBMC replicates and cell subsets isolated. Memory subsets were sorted on days 0, 15 and 45 and at 18 months following primary vaccination, and on days 0, 15 and 45 following the 30-year booster. The full study reports these points: A small share of clonotypes was detected in both CD4 and CD8 compartments, with the overlap likely arising from convergent recombination. Compared with the primary T-cell response, the secondary T-cell response was weaker but faster, peaking on day 5 rather than day 15. Most clones expanded after primary vaccination were re-detected after the booster (96% of CD4 and roughly 85% of CD8), suggesting broad memory maintenance. In the sorted memory subsets on day 0, nearly all vaccine-responding clonotypes were below the level of detection. Because the study included only a couple of donors, the extent to which the findings can be generalized is limited. Because abundant contaminating clonotypes from the bulk population could be contained in FACS-sorted repertoires, computational filtering was required.

TCR cDNA was made using 5'RACE template switching, a step that added a universal primer site and unique molecular identifiers. cDNA synthesis was primed from both the TCR alpha and TCR beta constant segments. Two PCR steps were used to amplify libraries, with sample barcodes and sequencing adapters being added in the second step. Sequencing of libraries was done on Illumina HiSeq 2500 (2x100 bp) or NovaSeq (2x150 bp). Per the source publication's procedure: Reads were demultiplexed and collapsed into UMI consensus sequences with MIGEC, and V(D)J alignment was performed with MiXCR. Using edgeR on replicate PBMC samples, clonotypes were called vaccine-responding if FDR was below 0.01 and the log2 fold change was above 5 up to day 15. Each bulk clonotype received a CD4 or CD8 identity based on whether the sequenced CD4 or CD8 repertoire contained that clonotype at higher abundance. Clonotype frequencies in memory subsets were weighted by FACS-sorted cell numbers to estimate each clone's distribution across memory phenotypes. TCRdb handled the public reads itself, with Q25 trimming in fastp and clone calling in MiXCR, and kept productive beta chains. A single entry per CDR3 protein holds the most common genes and DNA from its merged rows. None of the V and J calls come from the authors' own analysis; TCRdb made them. The sample profile shows about 4,300 distinct CDR3 sequences; about 4% of them were found once. The ten largest clones take up approximately 60% of the sample.

The CDR3 sequence holds 12 residues, the cysteine and phenylalanine included. Kept here is only the CDR3 DNA, which spans 36 bases and is read in frame from base 1. Trimming removed 5 bases from V and 11 bases from J, leaving 15 bases between the germline ends. CDR1 and CDR2, looked up from the germline V gene (reference sequence), are SEHNR and FQNEAQ. This clonotype was seen ten or more times. Base quality data are lacking; no much larger clone is found one base away. The intended sense of this specimen's treatment or condition label: live attenuated yellow fever vaccine strain. A standard Ficoll-Paque protocol was used to isolate PBMCs from peripheral blood. RNA from sorted memory subsets was extracted with the RNeasy Micro Kit.

Here the chain combines TRBV7-9 and TRBJ1-1; TRBD1 is a weak D gene call, 6 bases matching. The receptor comes from a man aged 30 to 45 who received the YFV17D yellow fever vaccine. This sample comprised PBMCs, either bulk or a sorted T-cell subset (CD4+, CD8+, memory, or dextramer-sorted; not recorded which), obtained 15 days after the yellow fever booster vaccination. The DNA reads as follows: TGTGCCAGCAGCCCATGGGACAACTACGCTTTCTTT. Its protein product is CASSPWDNYAFF.